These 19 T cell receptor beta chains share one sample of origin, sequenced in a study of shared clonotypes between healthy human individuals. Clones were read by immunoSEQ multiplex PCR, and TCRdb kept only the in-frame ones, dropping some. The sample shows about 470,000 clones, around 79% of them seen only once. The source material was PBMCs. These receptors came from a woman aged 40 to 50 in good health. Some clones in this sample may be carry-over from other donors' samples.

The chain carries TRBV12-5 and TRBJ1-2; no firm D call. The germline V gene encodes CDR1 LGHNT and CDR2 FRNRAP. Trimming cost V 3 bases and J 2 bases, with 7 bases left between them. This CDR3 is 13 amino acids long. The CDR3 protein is CASGLGPNYGYTF. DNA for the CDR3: TGTGCTAGTGGTTTAGGACCGAACTATGGCTACACCTTC.

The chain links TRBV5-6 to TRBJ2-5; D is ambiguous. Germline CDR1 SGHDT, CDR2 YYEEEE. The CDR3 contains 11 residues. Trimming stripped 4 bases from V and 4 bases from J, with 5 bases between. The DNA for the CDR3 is TGTGCCAGCAGCATCCGAGAGACCCAGTACTTC. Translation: CASSIRETQYF.

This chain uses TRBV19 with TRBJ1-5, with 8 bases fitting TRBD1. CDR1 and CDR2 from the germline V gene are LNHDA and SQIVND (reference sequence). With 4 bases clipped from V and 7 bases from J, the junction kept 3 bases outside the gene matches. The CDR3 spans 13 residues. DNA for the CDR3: TGTGCCAGTAGTACAGGGGGCCAACAGCCCCAGCATTTT. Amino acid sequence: CASSTGGQQPQHF.

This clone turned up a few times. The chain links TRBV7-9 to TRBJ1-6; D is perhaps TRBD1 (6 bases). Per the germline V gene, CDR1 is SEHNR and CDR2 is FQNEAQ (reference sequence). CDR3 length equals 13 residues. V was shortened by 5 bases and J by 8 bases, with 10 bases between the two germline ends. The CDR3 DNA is TGTGCCAGCAGCCAGACAGGAGATTCACCCCTCCACTTT. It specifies CASSQTGDSPLHF. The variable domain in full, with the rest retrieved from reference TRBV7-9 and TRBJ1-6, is DTGVSQNPRHKITKRGQNVTFRCDPISEHNRLYWYRQTLGQGPEFLTYFQNEAQLEKSRLLSDRFSAERPKGSFSTLEIQRTEQGDSAMYLCASSQTGDSPLHFGNGTRLTVT.

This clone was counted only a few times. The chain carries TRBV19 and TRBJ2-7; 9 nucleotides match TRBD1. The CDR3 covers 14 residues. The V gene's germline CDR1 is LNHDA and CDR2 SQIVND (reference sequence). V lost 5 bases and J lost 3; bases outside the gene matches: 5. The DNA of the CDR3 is TGTGCCAGTAGTGCTCGGGACAGGGTCTACGAGCAGTACTTC. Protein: CASSARDRVYEQYF.

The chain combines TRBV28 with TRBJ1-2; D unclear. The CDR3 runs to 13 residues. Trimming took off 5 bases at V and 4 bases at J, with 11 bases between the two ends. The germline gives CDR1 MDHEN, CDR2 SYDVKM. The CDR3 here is CASSPGLVYGYTF. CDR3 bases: TGTGCCAGCAGTCCAGGACTGGTCTATGGCTACACCTTC.

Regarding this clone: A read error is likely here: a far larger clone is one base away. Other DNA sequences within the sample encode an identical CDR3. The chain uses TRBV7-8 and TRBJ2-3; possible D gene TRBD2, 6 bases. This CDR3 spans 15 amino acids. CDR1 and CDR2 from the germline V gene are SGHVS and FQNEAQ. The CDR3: CASSLAQKTGDTQYF. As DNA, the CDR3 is TGTGCCAGCAGCTTAGCTCAGAAAACGGGAGATACACAGTATTTT. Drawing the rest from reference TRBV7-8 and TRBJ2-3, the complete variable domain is GAGVSQSPRYKVAKRGQDVALRCDPISGHVSLFWYQQALGQGPEFLTYFQNEAQLDKSGLPSDRFFAERPEGSVSTLKIQRTQQEDSAVYLCASSLAQKTGDTQYFGPGTRLTVL.

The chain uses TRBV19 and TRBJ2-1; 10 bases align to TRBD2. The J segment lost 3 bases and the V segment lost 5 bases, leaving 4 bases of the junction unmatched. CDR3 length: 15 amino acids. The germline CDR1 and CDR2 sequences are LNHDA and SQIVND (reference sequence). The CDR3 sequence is CASSRIAGGYNEQFF. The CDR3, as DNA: TGTGCCAGTAGTCGCATAGCGGGAGGCTACAATGAGCAGTTCTTC.

The DNA of the CDR3 is TGTGCCAGCTCAAGCGGGAGGGCCGACATTCAGTACTTC. Protein: CASSSGRADIQYF. This chain links TRBV18 with TRBJ2-4, with 10 bases that match TRBD2. The CDR3 runs 13 residues. V dropped 5 bases and J dropped 8; count of bases not matched to a gene: 3. Germline-derived CDR1 and CDR2 are KGHSH and LQKENI.

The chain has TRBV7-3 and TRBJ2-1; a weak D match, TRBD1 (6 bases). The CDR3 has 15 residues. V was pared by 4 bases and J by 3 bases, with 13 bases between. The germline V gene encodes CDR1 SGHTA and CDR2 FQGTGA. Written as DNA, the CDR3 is TGTGCCAGCAGCTCACAGGGTGGGGACTACAATGAGCAGTTCTTC. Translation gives CASSSQGGDYNEQFF.

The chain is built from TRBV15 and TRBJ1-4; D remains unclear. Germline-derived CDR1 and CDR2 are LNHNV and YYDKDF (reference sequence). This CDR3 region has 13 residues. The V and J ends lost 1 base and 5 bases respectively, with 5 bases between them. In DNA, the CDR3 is TGTGCCACCAGCAGAGCATTAAATGAAAAACTGTTTTTT. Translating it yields CATSRALNEKLFF.

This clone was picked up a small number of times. The CDR3 region has the DNA TGTGCCAGCAGCGTTGCTCCGGAGACGGCCGGGGAGCTGTTTTTT. It specifies CASSVAPETAGELFF. This chain uses TRBV9 with TRBJ2-2; D gene ambiguous. The CDR3 has 15 amino acids. CDR1 and CDR2 from the germline V gene are SGDLS and YYNGEE. Trimming took off 2 bases at V and 6 bases at J, with 14 bases between the two ends.

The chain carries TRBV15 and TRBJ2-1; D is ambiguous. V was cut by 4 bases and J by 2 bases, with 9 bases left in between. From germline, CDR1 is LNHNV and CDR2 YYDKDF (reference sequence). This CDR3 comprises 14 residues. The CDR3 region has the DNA TGTGCCACCAGCACCCCGGTTGCCTACAATGAGCAGTTCTTC. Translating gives CATSTPVAYNEQFF.

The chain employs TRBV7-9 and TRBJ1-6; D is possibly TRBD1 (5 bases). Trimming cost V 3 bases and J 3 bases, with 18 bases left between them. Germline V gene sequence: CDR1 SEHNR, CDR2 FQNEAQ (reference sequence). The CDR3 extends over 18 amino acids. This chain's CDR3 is CASSFQMWRGYYNSPLHF. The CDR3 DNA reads TGTGCCAGCAGCTTCCAGATGTGGAGGGGCTACTATAATTCACCCCTCCACTTT.

The CDR3 here is CASSSQTGRLLYEQYF. CDR3 DNA: TGTGCCAGCAGTTCACAAACAGGGCGGCTCCTCTACGAGCAGTACTTC. The chain is built from TRBV6-5 and TRBJ2-7; a possible D gene is TRBD1 (6 bases). There are 16 residues in the CDR3. V shed 4 bases and J shed 3 bases, with 19 bases lying between them. CDR1 is MNHEY and CDR2 is SVGAGI in the germline V gene.

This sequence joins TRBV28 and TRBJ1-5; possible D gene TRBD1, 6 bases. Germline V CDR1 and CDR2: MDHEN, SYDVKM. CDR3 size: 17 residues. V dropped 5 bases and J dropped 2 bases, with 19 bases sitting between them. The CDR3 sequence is CASSRTVQSWGNQPQHF. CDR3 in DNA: TGTGCCAGCAGTCGGACAGTACAGTCCTGGGGCAATCAGCCCCAGCATTTT.

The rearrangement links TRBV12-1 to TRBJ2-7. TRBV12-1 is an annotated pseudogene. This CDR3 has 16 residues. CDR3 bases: TGTGCCAGCAGCTTTGATATTGCGGGACATTCCTACGAGCAGTACTTC. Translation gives CASSFDIAGHSYEQYF.

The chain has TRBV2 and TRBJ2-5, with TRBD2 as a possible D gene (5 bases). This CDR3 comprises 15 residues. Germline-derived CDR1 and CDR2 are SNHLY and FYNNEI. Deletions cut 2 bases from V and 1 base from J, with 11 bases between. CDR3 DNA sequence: TGTGCCAGCAGTGAAAGACGAGCGGCCCAAGAGACCCAGTACTTC. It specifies CASSERRAAQETQYF.

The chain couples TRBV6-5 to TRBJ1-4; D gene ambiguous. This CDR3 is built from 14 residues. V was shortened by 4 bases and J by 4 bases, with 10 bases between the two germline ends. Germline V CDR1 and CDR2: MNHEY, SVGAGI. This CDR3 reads CASSSSHNNEKLFF. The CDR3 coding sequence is TGTGCCAGCAGTTCCAGCCACAATAATGAAAAACTGTTTTTT.